This T cell receptor (beta chain) was obtained from a study of Graves' ophthalmopathy and Graves' hyperthyroidism (dated by TCRdb to 2016 to 2019). Regarding the study in general: Peripheral blood was collected at initial diagnosis, prior to any treatment. The study used TCR beta repertoire signatures to distinguish Graves' ophthalmopathy from Graves' hyperthyroidism and to predict progression to ophthalmopathy. In total, approximately 130 blood samples were TCR-sequenced: approximately 42 ophthalmopathy, 75 hyperthyroidism and about 17 hyperthyroidism-to-ophthalmopathy patients. A discovery set of 100 patients (roughly 41 ophthalmopathy, 57 stable hyperthyroidism) was enrolled to explore V-J signatures distinguishing ophthalmopathy from hyperthyroidism. An independent validation cohort was composed of 18 hyperthyroidism patients and about 17 patients who later progressed from hyperthyroidism to ophthalmopathy. In five or six hyperthyroidism patients, the T-cell repertoire of thyroid tissue was compared with the T-cell repertoire of blood. Following sampling, methimazole starting at 30 mg daily was administered to hyperthyroidism patients, and high-dose intravenous methylprednisolone was administered to ophthalmopathy patients. For training and testing, the 100 or so patients in the discovery cohort were randomly divided in a 7:3 ratio.

Trimming costs V 5 bases and J 3 bases, and their ends lie 14 bases apart. Including cysteine and phenylalanine, the CDR3 has 15 amino acids. The entry retains the CDR3 DNA only, 45 bases that are in frame from base 1. The germline V gene yields MNHNS for CDR1 and SASEGT for CDR2. For repertoire sequencing, TCR beta CDR3 regions were amplified from RNA transcripts. The first round was an RT-PCR using HTBI primers with the Qiagen OneStep RT-PCR kit, and this first round was followed by a second-round multiplex PCR, then size selection and purification. Libraries were sequenced paired-end with 100 bp reads on an Illumina HiSeq2000. As for the authors' bioinformatics: Reads were processed with SOAPnuke, discarding reads with adapters, uncalled bases, mean Phred below 15, or no exact constant-primer or identifier match. COPE v1.2.5 was used to merge high-quality paired reads. Unique nucleotide sequences were defined as clonotypes and aligned to IMGT TRB V, D and J references using MiTCR v1.1. The analysis was limited to V-J combinations with a frequency above 0.0001, which together covered approximately 99% of repertoires. For each V-J combination, a TCR clonal expansion and chaos score was defined as F50 clonal expansion divided by the chaos observed in the TCRdist matrix. Welch's t-statistics and random forest were used to reduce features to about 13 V-J combinations, which were fed into a naive Bayes classifier. The Morisita-Horn index was used to measure how similar the thyroid and blood repertoires were. TCRdb reprocessed the public reads (quality trimming at Q25 with fastp, clone calling with MiXCR) and kept in-frame beta chains. Each CDR3 protein appears once, grouped with its most common genes and DNA. Here the V and J calls rest on TCRdb's processing, not on the authors' analysis. Present in this sample are 600,000 to 650,000 distinct CDR3 sequences, 22% of which were seen just once. The ten largest account for roughly 6.9% of the sample.

What the study reported, not specific to this receptor: In validation, the model predicted ophthalmopathy progression with more than 70% sensitivity and approximately 72% specificity; some twelve predicted patients were CT-confirmed with GO in a median of about 6.2 months. In cross-validation, the 13-signature model distinguished ophthalmopathy from stable hyperthyroidism with about 89% sensitivity and 81.08% specificity, while in the test set the corresponding values were about 79% and 69%. No statistical method was used to set the sample size in advance, and the investigators knew which group each participant was assigned to. Most of the expanded thyroid clonotypes with a frequency above 0.001 were also detected in blood, and it was suggested that the thyroid immune response may be reflected by blood repertoires.

A patient counted as having stable hyperthyroidism if there was no progression to ophthalmopathy within 18 months of follow-up. Patients with hyperthyroidism were aged 18 to 65 years, had been newly diagnosed, and had a disease duration of less than 2 months. Patients were excluded if they had other autoimmune diseases, uncontrolled infections, pregnancy or lactation. Diagnosis was based on clinical symptoms, serum thyroxine, TRAb, thyroid ultrasound and orbital computed tomography. Ficoll-Paque density gradient centrifugation was used to isolate PBMCs from approximately 11 ml of fresh peripheral blood. Trizol reagent was used to extract the total RNA, and its quality was then checked on an Agilent 2100 Bioanalyzer. In the case of this clonotype: The antigen it binds to is not known. No clone much larger than this one lies a single base away; base qualities are absent.

The receptor chain draws on TRBV6-1 and TRBJ1-5; the D gene is perhaps TRBD1, on 5 matching bases. Sequenced input: peripheral blood. The clonotype was recovered from a woman under 30 with stable Graves' hyperthyroidism. Some clones in this sample may be carry-over from other donors' samples. Donor details come from another sample of the same person, matched by shared clones. CDR3 loop: CASSPFRGDNQPQHF. The nucleotides are TGTGCCAGCAGTCCCTTTCGGGGGGACAATCAGCCCCAGCATTTT.